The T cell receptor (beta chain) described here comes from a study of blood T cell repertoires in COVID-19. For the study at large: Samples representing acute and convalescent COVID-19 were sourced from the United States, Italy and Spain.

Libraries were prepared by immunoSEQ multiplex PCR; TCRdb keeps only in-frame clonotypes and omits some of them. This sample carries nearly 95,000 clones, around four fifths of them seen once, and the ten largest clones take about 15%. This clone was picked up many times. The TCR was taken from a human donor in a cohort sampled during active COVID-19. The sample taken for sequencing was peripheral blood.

DNA for the CDR3: TGTGCCAGCGAAGAGCCTCTAGCGGGGGGTGGTAACGAGCAGTACTTC. Protein sequence: CASEEPLAGGGNEQYF. The chain employs TRBV2 and TRBJ2-7, with TRBD2 matching 11 bases. The V gene's germline CDR1 is SNHLY and CDR2 FYNNEI. Unmatched junction bases numbered 14, after V lost 8 bases and J lost 5 bases. This CDR3 is built from 16 residues. The full variable domain, completed using reference TRBV2 and TRBJ2-7, is EPEVTQTPSHQVTQMGQEVILRCVPISNHLYFYWYRQILGQKVEFLVSFYNNEISEKSEIFDDQFSVERPDGSNFTLKIRSTKLEDSAMYFCASEEPLAGGGNEQYFGPGTRLTVT.